This is a list of T cell receptor beta chains from one sample in a study of cytomegalovirus exposure and HLA in healthy donors. This table comes from immunoSEQ multiplex PCR, and its TCRdb copy is limited to in-frame clones, with some not included. Reported are tens of thousands of clones; the ten largest clones contain less than 1.5%. Specimen: PBMCs. These receptors originate from a woman in her twenties or thirties in good health and CMV-seronegative. CDR3s include the opening cysteine and the closing phenylalanine or tryptophan. D genes are given only for firm matches.

cdr3_length	j_call	d_call	v_call	cdr3_aa	cdr3_nt
14	TRBJ1-5	NA	TRBV12-5	CASGTGSSNQPQHF	TGTGCTAGTGGTACAGGGTCGAGCAATCAGCCCCAGCATTTT
13	TRBJ2-2	TRBD2	TRBV19	CASSTGLAGELFF	TGTGCCAGTAGTACCGGACTAGCGGGAGAGCTGTTTTTT
15	TRBJ1-1	NA	TRBV7-9	CASSPAGRGDTEAFF	TGTGCCAGCAGCCCTGCGGGGCGGGGGGACACTGAAGCTTTCTTT
16	TRBJ1-3	NA	TRBV2	CASSPDRLNSGNTIYF	TGTGCCAGCAGCCCGGACAGATTAAATTCTGGAAACACCATATATTTT
13	TRBJ1-1	NA	TRBV5-1	CASSFEGVTEAFF	TGCGCCAGCAGCTTCGAGGGGGTCACTGAAGCTTTCTTT
13	TRBJ1-1	TRBD1	TRBV30	CAWSRTGVTEAFF	TGTGCCTGGAGTCGTACAGGGGTCACTGAAGCTTTCTTT
17	TRBJ1-2	TRBD1	TRBV9	CASSGGTGGLANYGYTF	TGTGCCAGCAGCGGCGGGACAGGGGGTTTAGCTAACTATGGCTACACCTTC
15	TRBJ1-4	NA	TRBV30	CAGSSGGITNEKLFF	TGTGCCGGGAGTAGTGGGGGGATAACTAATGAAAAACTGTTTTTT
15	TRBJ2-2	TRBD1	TRBV7-6	CASSLVTGGTGELFF	TGTGCCAGCAGCTTAGTAACAGGGGGCACCGGGGAGCTGTTTTTT
14	TRBJ1-1	NA	TRBV14	CASSQEPGAIEAFF	TGTGCCAGCAGCCAAGAGCCAGGGGCGATTGAAGCTTTCTTT
12	TRBJ1-2	NA	TRBV7-9	CASSYSGDGYTF	TGTGCCAGCAGCTACTCGGGGGACGGCTACACCTTC
16	TRBJ2-3	NA	TRBV18	CASSPPQMTATDTQYF	TGTGCCAGCTCACCACCCCAAATGACTGCCACAGATACGCAGTATTTT
14	TRBJ2-3	NA	TRBV5-1	CASSLAGSPDTQYF	TGCGCCAGCAGCTTGGCCGGGAGCCCAGATACGCAGTATTTT
16	TRBJ1-1	NA	TRBV5-1	CASSLMIGLQDTEAFF	TGCGCCAGCAGCTTGATGATTGGTCTCCAGGACACTGAAGCTTTCTTT
15	TRBJ2-7	NA	TRBV6-1	CATWSGGTGAYEQYF	TGTGCCACCTGGTCCGGAGGGACGGGAGCCTACGAGCAGTACTTC
15	TRBJ1-5	NA	TRBV7-2	CASSLSWGGNQPQHF	TGTGCCAGCAGCTTATCGTGGGGGGGGAATCAGCCCCAGCATTTT
12	TRBJ2-2	NA	TRBV5-1	CASSLGEGELFF	TGCGCCAGCAGCTTGGGAGAAGGGGAGCTGTTTTTT
18	TRBJ2-5	TRBD1	TRBV6-1	CASSEVQSSGTGLETQYF	TGTGCCAGCAGTGAAGTACAATCGTCTGGGACAGGGTTAGAGACCCAGTACTTC
15	TRBJ2-5	TRBD2	TRBV6-4	CASSENSGDQETQYF	TGTGCCAGCAGTGAGAATAGCGGGGACCAAGAGACCCAGTACTTC
14	TRBJ2-1	NA	TRBV29-1	CSADRDGGGNEQFF	TGCAGCGCAGACCGGGACGGTGGGGGGAATGAGCAGTTCTTC
15	TRBJ2-1	TRBD2	TRBV19	CASSPREGLGNEQFF	TGTGCCAGTAGTCCTCGGGAGGGCCTCGGGAATGAGCAGTTCTTC
12	TRBJ1-1	TRBD1	TRBV28	CASYTGGTEAFF	TGTGCCAGCTATACAGGGGGCACTGAAGCTTTCTTT
16	TRBJ1-2	NA	TRBV4-1	CASSPGDVGALYGYTF	TGCGCCAGCAGCCCAGGGGACGTAGGGGCTCTCTATGGCTACACCTTC
15	TRBJ1-6	TRBD1	TRBV4-1	CASSQEDRGNSPLHF	TGCGCCAGCAGCCAAGAGGACAGGGGGAATTCACCCCTCCACTTT
14	TRBJ1-1	NA	TRBV5-1	CASSLGGLNTEAFF	TGCGCCAGCAGCTTGGGAGGGCTGAACACTGAAGCTTTCTTT
15	TRBJ1-4	NA	TRBV2	CASFAGFTTNEKLFF	TGTGCCAGCTTTGCGGGGTTTACGACTAATGAAAAACTGTTTTTT
13	TRBJ1-5	NA	TRBV30	CAWALRGNQPQHF	TGTGCCTGGGCGCTCAGGGGCAATCAGCCCCAGCATTTT
12	TRBJ1-2	NA	TRBV19	CASFDRRYGYTF	TGTGCCAGCTTTGACAGGCGCTATGGCTACACCTTC
14	TRBJ1-2	TRBD1	TRBV5-1	CASRPGTEGERYTF	TGCGCCAGCAGGCCCGGGACAGAAGGGGAGCGCTACACCTTC
14	TRBJ1-4	NA	TRBV7-2	CASSPVGSIEKLFF	TGTGCCAGCAGCCCCGTCGGGTCGATTGAAAAACTGTTTTTT
13	TRBJ1-1	NA	TRBV7-9	CASSARGGLKAFF	TGTGCCAGCAGCGCCAGGGGTGGGCTTAAAGCTTTCTTT
16	TRBJ1-5	NA	TRBV27	CASSLSGHLQNQPQHF	TGTGCCAGCAGTTTATCTGGCCACCTCCAAAATCAGCCCCAGCATTTT
13	TRBJ2-1	NA	TRBV29-1	CSVSGIFYNEQFF	TGCAGCGTTTCCGGGATTTTCTACAATGAGCAGTTCTTC
14	TRBJ2-3	TRBD2	TRBV6-1	CASNSGELSDTQYF	TGTGCCAGCAATAGCGGGGAGTTGTCAGATACGCAGTATTTT
15	TRBJ1-5	TRBD1	TRBV19	CASRGTGGRHQPQHF	TGTGCCAGTAGGGGGACAGGGGGACGCCATCAGCCCCAGCATTTT
16	TRBJ1-1	TRBD1	TRBV5-1	CASNPGQLSDRTEAFF	TGCGCCAGCAACCCGGGACAGCTTTCGGACCGCACTGAAGCTTTCTTT
14	TRBJ1-1	NA	TRBV1	CTSSFGQSPPEAFF	TGCACCAGCAGCTTTGGACAATCACCCCCTGAAGCTTTCTTT
15	TRBJ1-6	NA	TRBV4-1	CASSQRDVNNSPLHF	TGCGCCAGCAGCCAGCGGGACGTAAATAATTCACCCCTCCACTTT
12	TRBJ1-1	TRBD1	TRBV6-1	CVLTGNGIEAFF	TGTGTCCTGACAGGGAACGGGATTGAAGCTTTCTTT
14	TRBJ2-7	TRBD1	TRBV7-2	CASRQQGGAYEQYF	TGTGCCAGCAGACAACAGGGGGGTGCCTACGAGCAGTACTTC
14	TRBJ1-1	NA	TRBV4-1	CASSPFKGSTEAFF	TGCGCCAGCAGCCCCTTCAAGGGGTCCACTGAAGCTTTCTTT
13	TRBJ1-1	TRBD1	TRBV29-1	CSVATGTSTEAFF	TGCAGCGTAGCGACAGGGACGAGCACTGAAGCTTTCTTT
16	TRBJ1-1	NA	TRBV6-1	CASSGERGLPNTEAFF	TGTGCCAGCAGTGGGGAAAGGGGTCTGCCGAACACTGAAGCTTTCTTT
15	TRBJ2-3	TRBD2	TRBV19	CASRRSGASTDTQYF	TGTGCCAGTAGACGCAGCGGGGCTAGCACAGATACGCAGTATTTT
13	TRBJ1-2	TRBD1	TRBV19	CASSPGTEVGYTF	TGTGCCAGTAGCCCCGGGACAGAGGTTGGCTACACCTTC
14	TRBJ2-5	NA	TRBV12-5	CASGSTDRGETQYF	TGTGCTAGTGGTTCGACCGATAGGGGAGAGACCCAGTACTTC
15	TRBJ1-2	TRBD1	TRBV10-3	CAISELDGQEDGYTF	TGTGCCATCAGTGAGCTTGACGGACAGGAGGATGGCTACACCTTC
15	TRBJ2-1	TRBD2	TRBV7-6	CASSEVAGGNNEQFF	TGTGCCAGCAGCGAGGTGGCGGGGGGCAACAATGAGCAGTTCTTC
15	TRBJ2-3	NA	TRBV4-2	CASSQGMGDGSAQYF	TGTGCCAGCAGCCAAGGAATGGGAGACGGGAGTGCGCAGTATTTT